This entry lists 5 T cell receptor beta chains sequenced from one sample in a study of cytomegalovirus exposure and HLA in healthy donors (dated by TCRdb to about 2017). Library method: the immunoSEQ multiplex PCR assay. For the multiplex PCR, a mixture combining 60 forward primers for TCR Vbeta segments and 13 reverse primers for TCR Jbeta segments was used. The table comes from immuneACCESS by way of TCRdb, which keeps in-frame sequences with V and J called. Part of the clones is missing from these tables; in studies checked, under half for an unresolved V gene and the rest for unknown reasons. The sample yields 100,000 to 150,000 clones; about three quarters were counted once. 0.95% to 1.1% of the sample belongs to the ten largest clones. What was sequenced was PBMCs. The receptors were sampled from a human donor in good health.

The V call is TRBV5-1, the J call TRBJ2-3; D is ambiguous. CDR1 is SGHRS, CDR2 YFSETQ, per germline. CDR3 length: 10 residues. Trimming pared 8 bases from V and 5 bases from J, leaving 6 bases between. The CDR3 nucleotides read TGCGCCAGTGAACTAGATACGCAGTATTTT. Translating it yields CASELDTQYF. Full variable domain (rest looked up from reference TRBV5-1 and TRBJ2-3): KAGVTQTPRYLIKTRGQQVTLSCSPISGHRSVSWYQQTPGQGLQFLFEYFSETQRNKGNFPGRFSGRQFSNSRSEMNVSTLELGDSALYLCASELDTQYFGPGTRLTVL.

This clone came up a few times. The V gene is TRBV6-1, the J gene TRBJ2-7, with D perhaps TRBD2 (5 bases). The CDR3 is 15 residues long. V gave up 7 bases and J gave up 1 base, with 17 bases separating them. CDR1 and CDR2 (germline): MNHNS, SASEGT. In DNA, the CDR3 is TGTGCCAGCAATGATCAGGCAACTAGGTCCTACGAGCAGTACTTC. Translation gives CASNDQATRSYEQYF.

This sequence joins TRBV7-9 and TRBJ1-2; possibly TRBD1 for D (6 bases). This CDR3 contains 13 residues. V was trimmed by 5 bases and J by 8 bases, leaving 15 bases between them. The germline V gene has CDR1 SEHNR and CDR2 FQNEAQ (reference sequence). CDR3 nucleotides: TGTGCCAGCAGCCAGGTGTCAGGGGACGGCTACACCTTC. This gives the protein CASSQVSGDGYTF.

The chain has TRBV29-1 and TRBJ1-2, with 7 bases identical to TRBD1. J lost 1 base, V lost 4 bases, and 9 bases had no gene match. The CDR3 runs 15 residues. The germline gives CDR1 SQVTM, CDR2 ANQGSEA. The CDR3, as DNA: TGCAGCGTTGTCGGCAATAGGGGGCGTAACTATGGCTACACCTTC. Translated: CSVVGNRGRNYGYTF.

The genes are TRBV11-2 and TRBJ2-5; D remains unclear. V was pared by 3 bases and J by 5 bases, with 13 bases between. The CDR3 contains 14 residues. Germline V gene lookup returns CDR1 SGHAT and CDR2 FQNNGV. The CDR3 DNA reads TGTGCCAGCAGCTTGAGTCCGATGATGGAGACCCAGTACTTC. Residues: CASSLSPMMETQYF.